Listed below are T cell receptor beta chains from one sample, sequenced in a study of cytomegalovirus exposure and HLA in healthy donors. Profiled with immunoSEQ multiplex PCR; TCRdb holds only in-frame clones, not every one. The table includes 200,000 to 250,000 clones, 80% to 90% detected once. The sequencing input was PBMCs. Receptors were obtained from a man aged 25-40 years in good health and CMV-seronegative. CDR3s include the opening cysteine and the closing phenylalanine or tryptophan. Fields, in order: V gene, J gene, D gene, clone size, CDR3 DNA, CDR3 protein. The D gene is left open where the match is weak. Not every row has a clone size; where given, it reads once, few, many or a size class.

>TRBV4-3|TRBJ1-1|TRBD1|.
TGCGCCAGCAGCCTGGACAGGGCCCTCTCGAACACTGAAGCTTTCTTT
CASSLDRALSNTEAFF
>TRBV6-5|TRBJ2-2|TRBD1|.
TGTGCCAGCAGTTCGGGACAGCCGAACACCGGGGAGCTGTTTTTT
CASSSGQPNTGELFF
>TRBV6-5|TRBJ1-1|TRBD1|.
TGTGCCAGCAGTCTTGACAGGGTGGTCACTGAAGCTTTCTTT
CASSLDRVVTEAFF
>TRBV5-8|TRBJ2-3|.|.
TGTGCCAGCAGCTCCGGGACTTCGGGACGGGATACGCAGTATTTT
CASSSGTSGRDTQYF
>TRBV19|TRBJ1-2|TRBD1|.
TGTGCCAGTAGACCAGACAGGGAGCTTTATGGCTACACCTTC
CASRPDRELYGYTF
>TRBV25-1|TRBJ1-4|TRBD1|few
TGTGCCAGCAGCTCGGACAGGGTGTTCGAAAAACTGTTTTTT
CASSSDRVFEKLFF
>TRBV5-1|TRBJ1-1|TRBD1|.
TGCGCCAGCAGACCCGCTCAGGGACAGGGGACTGAAGCTTTCTTT
CASRPAQGQGTEAFF
>TRBV19|TRBJ1-2|.|.
TGTGCCAGTAGTATTGGAGCCAAATATGGCTACACCTTC
CASSIGAKYGYTF
>TRBV5-1|TRBJ2-2|TRBD1|few
TGCGCCAGCAGCCCAGGGGGCCCCGGGGAGCTGTTTTTT
CASSPGGPGELFF
>TRBV9|TRBJ2-3|.|once
TGTGCCAGCAGCCCCTGGGATTCGGGCCGCAGGGGTGCAGATACGCAGTATTTT
CASSPWDSGRRGADTQYF
>TRBV4-1|TRBJ2-7|.|.
TGCGCCAGCAGCCGCTTGGGGCGGGGGCCTCGACCCTACGAGCAGTACTTC
CASSRLGRGPRPYEQYF
>TRBV5-1|TRBJ2-2|.|once
TGCGCCAGCAGCTTGGGGGGGGCCGGGGAGCTGTTTTTT
CASSLGGAGELFF
>TRBV19|TRBJ2-2|.|.
TGTGCCACCTCCTGGGCGGGGCGGAACACCGGGGAGCTGTTTTTT
CATSWAGRNTGELFF
>TRBV18|TRBJ1-6|TRBD1|.
TGTGCCAGCTCACCAGAGACGCGGGCAGGGGGGTCCCTCCACTTT
CASSPETRAGGSLHF
>TRBV6-1|TRBJ1-5|.|.
TGTGCCAGCAGTGAATCTGGGGGCGCGAATCAGCCCCAGCATTTT
CASSESGGANQPQHF
>TRBV6-1|TRBJ2-7|.|.
TGTGCCAGCAGTGGACGACAGGCGTACGAGCAGTACTTC
CASSGRQAYEQYF
>TRBV19|TRBJ2-5|.|.
TGTGCCAGTAGTATGGGGTCAGGGAGGGAGACCCAGTACTTC
CASSMGSGRETQYF
>TRBV6-5|TRBJ1-6|TRBD1|.
TGTGCCAGCAGACGACAGGGGAATTCACCCCTCCACTTT
CASRRQGNSPLHF
>TRBV27|TRBJ1-1|.|.
TGTGCCAGCAGTTCTGGGATAGAGGGAGCTTTCTTT
CASSSGIEGAFF
>TRBV29-1|TRBJ2-1|.|few
TGCAGCGTTGGGGTCCTACTAATTTCCAATGAGCAGTTCTTC
CSVGVLLISNEQFF
>TRBV28|TRBJ1-1|TRBD1|.
TGTGCCAGCAGTTTATCTCCGACAGGGAAAAATTCTGAAGCTTTCTTT
CASSLSPTGKNSEAFF
>TRBV5-6|TRBJ1-2|.|.
TGTGCCAGCAGCTTGAACAGAATCTATGGCTACACCTTC
CASSLNRIYGYTF
>TRBV6-5|TRBJ2-3|TRBD2|.
TGTGCCAGCAGTTTCCTGACTAGCGGGGGACGGACGCAGTATTTT
CASSFLTSGGRTQYF
>TRBV6-5|TRBJ1-1|.|.
TGTGCCAGCAGTCTATTGGGGGAGGTGGGCACTGAAGCTTTCTTT
CASSLLGEVGTEAFF
>TRBV5-4|TRBJ1-1|.|.
TGTGCCAGCACCGGCCGCGGGGCTGAAGCTTTCTTT
CASTGRGAEAFF
>TRBV5-1|TRBJ1-4|.|.
TGCGCCAGCAGCTTAAGGGGCATGGCTAATGAAAAACTGTTTTTT
CASSLRGMANEKLFF
>TRBV28|TRBJ2-1|.|.
TGTGCCAGCAGCTCGCCGGGCAGGGAAATCTACAATGAGCAGTTCTTC
CASSSPGREIYNEQFF
>TRBV4-2|TRBJ1-4|.|.
TGTGCCAGCAGCCCCTTCTTACAGGATAATGAAAAACTGTTTTTT
CASSPFLQDNEKLFF
>TRBV6-1|TRBJ1-5|TRBD1|.
TGTGCCACCCTGGGACAGTATAGCAATCAGCCCCAGCATTTT
CATLGQYSNQPQHF
>TRBV5-8|TRBJ1-5|TRBD1|few
TGTGCCAGCAGCTCGGGACAGTCAAGCAATCAGCCCCAGCATTTT
CASSSGQSSNQPQHF
>TRBV6-1|TRBJ1-1|.|.
TGTGCCAGCAGCACGGGGGGGCGAAGTACTGAAGCTTTCTTT
CASSTGGRSTEAFF
>TRBV5-1|TRBJ1-1|.|.
TGCGCCAGCAGCTTGTCAGGTGAAGCTTTCTTT
CASSLSGEAFF
>TRBV29-1|TRBJ2-5|TRBD1|.
TGCAGCGTGGGGACAGGGCAAGAGACCCAGTACTTC
CSVGTGQETQYF
>TRBV28|TRBJ2-5|.|.
TGTGCCAGCAGCCGAGCGGACCTTCAAGAGACCCAGTACTTC
CASSRADLQETQYF
>TRBV4-1|TRBJ2-7|TRBD2|.
TGCGCCAGCCGATTGGAGGGTAGCGGGGGGGCCGGTGAGCAGTACTTC
CASRLEGSGGAGEQYF
>TRBV19|TRBJ1-2|TRBD1|.
TGTGCCAGTAACCAGTCCCCGGGACAGGGGCTTAACTATGGCTACACCTTC
CASNQSPGQGLNYGYTF
>TRBV5-1|TRBJ2-1|.|few
TGCGCCAGCAGCCCCCTGACTAGTGCCTATGAGCAGTTCTTC
CASSPLTSAYEQFF
>TRBV6-1|TRBJ2-2|TRBD1|.
TGTGCCAGCAGTGAAGGGGGACAGGGGGCCTCCGGGGAGCTGTTTTTT
CASSEGGQGASGELFF
>TRBV28|TRBJ1-2|.|.
TGTGCCAGCAGCTTACGCTCCCAGGGTTCGGTTTCTGGCTACACCTTC
CASSLRSQGSVSGYTF
>TRBV7-9|TRBJ2-5|.|.
TGTGCCAGCAGCTTAGCGTTCACTCGGGTAAAAGAGACCCAGTACTTC
CASSLAFTRVKETQYF
>TRBV28|TRBJ2-4|.|once
TGTGCCAGCAGTTTACAGATTCTGGGGGGAGAGGCAAACATTCAGTACTTC
CASSLQILGGEANIQYF
>TRBV7-9|TRBJ1-3|.|few
TGTGCCAGCAAGCAGGGATATGGAAACACCATATATTTT
CASKQGYGNTIYF
>TRBV5-5|TRBJ2-3|TRBD2|.
TGTGCCAGCACCCTAATCGTATCTAGCGGGAGCACAGATACGCAGTATTTT
CASTLIVSSGSTDTQYF
>TRBV19|TRBJ2-1|.|.
TGTGCCAGTAGTAAGGCTAGCCAGAATGAGCAGTTCTTC
CASSKASQNEQFF
>TRBV19|TRBJ2-5|.|.
TGTGCCAGTAGTAAGTCCCAGAAAGAGACCCAGTACTTC
CASSKSQKETQYF
>TRBV28|TRBJ1-5|.|.
TGTGCCAGCAGCCGCACAGGGAATCAGCCCCAGCATTTT
CASSRTGNQPQHF
>TRBV5-4|TRBJ2-2|.|.
TGTGCCAGCAGCGGCGGGACTTCGAACACCGGGGAGCTGTTTTTT
CASSGGTSNTGELFF
>TRBV7-7|TRBJ1-4|.|.
TGTGCTAGCAGCTTAGGGTCGGGACTAGGTGAAAAACTGTTTTTT
CASSLGSGLGEKLFF
>TRBV18|TRBJ2-1|.|.
TGTGCCAGCTCACGCGGGACAGATCCGAACAATGAGCAGTTCTTC
CASSRGTDPNNEQFF
>TRBV6-1|TRBJ2-2|.|.
TGTGCCAGCATCCTAAGGGGCACCGGGGAGCTGTTTTTT
CASILRGTGELFF
>TRBV5-1|TRBJ2-3|TRBD2|few
TGCGCCAGCAGCTTGCCTAGCGGGACGAGCACAGATACGCAGTATTTT
CASSLPSGTSTDTQYF
>TRBV7-9|TRBJ1-1|TRBD1|once
TGTGCCAGCAGCTTAGTACAGGGGGAGAACACTGAAGCTTTCTTT
CASSLVQGENTEAFF
>TRBV23-1|TRBJ2-2|.|.
TGCGCCAGCAGTCATCTAAACAGGGTGAGGAGAACCGGGGAGCTGTTTTTT
CASSHLNRVRRTGELFF